This TCR beta chain stems from a study of T-cell reconstitution after alpha-beta-depleted transplantation in children. This sample's TCRbeta library carried unique molecular identifier barcodes. Each CDR3 protein is one row after TCRdb ran MiXCR on the PCR reads. The sample has about 300,000 distinct CDR3 sequences; about 9.5% are singletons. Findings of the study overall: Several hundred graft clones that had expanded were reportedly the source of alpha-beta T cells about two months after transplant.

This clonotype was found many times. Its antigen is as yet unknown. J was trimmed by 2 bases and V by 9 bases; bases with no gene match: 6. The CDR3 has 13 residues. CDR1 and CDR2 from the germline V gene are SGHDN and FVKESK. The V call is TRBV14, the J call TRBJ2-7; 8 bases match TRBD1. The TCR sequence derives from a boy younger than two with acute myeloid leukemia, due to receive a stem cell transplant. The starting material was PBMCs, obtained before TCRalphabeta/CD19-depleted stem cell transplant. The CDR3 sequence: CARYRGDTYEQYF. CDR3 nucleotide sequence: TGTGCCAGGTACAGGGGGGACACCTACGAGCAGTACTTC.